The rows below give T cell receptor beta chains drawn from one sample of a study of graft-versus-host responses after intestinal transplantation. The assay was immunoSEQ multiplex PCR, and TCRdb's table has in-frame clones only and misses some. Of about 41,000 clones in the sample, approximately 96% were seen once. These receptors' targets are unknown. This sample comprised unstimulated CD8+ T cells sorted from spleen or lymph node cells, obtained before transplant. These receptors all stem from a human donor who was the organ donor for an intestinal transplant. Each CDR3 is given with its conserved first and last residue. A D gene is named only where the DNA matches it firmly. Some rows have no size entry. The others give once, few or many, or a class for an expanded clone.

CDR3 length,clone size,D gene,J gene,V gene,CDR3 DNA,CDR3 protein
17,.,TRBD2,TRBJ2-5,TRBV4-1,TGCGCCAGCAGCCAGCCAGAGGGACTAGCGGGGGGGGAGACCCAGTACTTC,CASSQPEGLAGGETQYF
16,.,.,TRBJ2-6,TRBV5-1,TGCGCCAGCAGCGAATGCTCAGGGTGCGGGGCCAACGTCCTGACTTTC,CASSECSGCGANVLTF
16,.,.,TRBJ1-2,TRBV29-1,TGCAGCGTTGAATTCCCTGGGGGGGGTTATCCATATGGCTACACCTTC,CSVEFPGGGYPYGYTF
14,.,.,TRBJ2-7,TRBV6-5,TGTGCCAGCAGTCCCTTTGGGTCTAGCTACGAGCAGTACTTC,CASSPFGSSYEQYF
13,once,TRBD1,TRBJ2-7,TRBV7-8,TGTGCCAGCAGCGTCGGGACAGTCTACGAGCAGTACTTC,CASSVGTVYEQYF
14,few,TRBD1,TRBJ1-1,TRBV16,TGTGCCAGCAGCATACAGGGGGCCAACACTGAAGCTTTCTTT,CASSIQGANTEAFF
20,once,.,TRBJ2-2,TRBV4-1,TGCGCCAGCAGCCCCGAAGACTTGGACAGACATCAAACGAACACCGGGGAGCTGTTTTTT,CASSPEDLDRHQTNTGELFF
15,once,.,TRBJ2-6,TRBV13,TGTGCCAGCAGCTTAGGGGCGAGGGGGGCCAACGTCCTGACTTTC,CASSLGARGANVLTF
13,.,.,TRBJ2-7,TRBV21-1,TGTGCCAGCGGGGGTCCAGGGTCCTACGAGCAGTACTTC,CASGGPGSYEQYF
13,.,.,TRBJ2-5,TRBV6-5,TGTGCCAGCAGTTCGGCCCTTAGTGAGACCCAGTACTTC,CASSSALSETQYF
18,.,.,TRBJ2-2,TRBV18,TGTGCCAGCTCACCACCGTTAGGGGGGACCGTGAACACCGGGGAGCTGTTTTTT,CASSPPLGGTVNTGELFF
14,.,.,TRBJ1-1,TRBV7-6,TGTGCCAGCAGCTTAGGGGACATGAACACTGAAGCTTTCTTT,CASSLGDMNTEAFF
12,.,TRBD1,TRBJ2-7,TRBV6-5,TGTGCCAGCAGAACCTGGGACAGGGTATTATACTTC,CASRTWDRVLYF
15,.,TRBD2,TRBJ2-5,TRBV4-1,TGCGCCAGCAGCCATGGGGGGGGTGAGGGAGAGACCCAGTACTTC,CASSHGGGEGETQYF
15,.,.,TRBJ1-4,TRBV9,TGTGCCAGCAGCGTAGGAGGCGGGACTAATGAAAAACTGTTTTTT,CASSVGGGTNEKLFF
15,once,.,TRBJ1-4,TRBV15,TGTGCCACCAGCGGAGGCACATCAACTAATGAAAAACTGTTTTTT,CATSGGTSTNEKLFF
15,.,.,TRBJ2-3,TRBV7-3,TGTGCCAGCAGCCCGGGGAGCGGACCAATGAATACGCAGTATTTT,CASSPGSGPMNTQYF
14,.,.,TRBJ2-5,TRBV7-9,TGTGCCAGCAGCCCGGAAGGGGCAGGGAAGACCCAGTACTTC,CASSPEGAGKTQYF
17,.,.,TRBJ1-4,TRBV4-1,TGCGCCAGCAGCCAAAGGGGACTAAGGTGGTGGGGCGAAAAACTGTTTTTT,CASSQRGLRWWGEKLFF
15,.,.,TRBJ2-7,TRBV10-1,TGCGCCAGCAGTATGCCAGGGAGAGACTACTACGAGCAGTACTTC,CASSMPGRDYYEQYF
17,.,.,TRBJ1-2,TRBV2,TGTGCCAGCAGTGAAGGGCACCTCCCGCCTGTCAACTATGGCTACACCTTC,CASSEGHLPPVNYGYTF
14,.,.,TRBJ2-7,TRBV7-8,TGTGCCAGCAGCTTCTACATCCCCAGGGACGAGCAGTACTTC,CASSFYIPRDEQYF
15,.,.,TRBJ1-3,TRBV4-2,TGTGCCAGCAGCCAAGGGGGGACCTCTGGAAACACCATATATTTT,CASSQGGTSGNTIYF
12,.,.,TRBJ2-5,TRBV5-5,TGTGCCAGCAGGAGGGGGGGACCCCTGCAGTACTTC,CASRRGGPLQYF
16,.,TRBD2,TRBJ2-5,TRBV6-1,TGTGCCAGCAGTGAACTACTAGCGGGGGGGCAAGAGACCCAGTACTTC,CASSELLAGGQETQYF
16,.,.,TRBJ2-2,TRBV7-2,TGTGCCAGCAGCTTTTTGGCAGTTCGAGGCACCGGGGAGCTGTTTTTT,CASSFLAVRGTGELFF
14,.,.,TRBJ2-7,TRBV10-1,TGCGCCAGCCCCGGGCCCCAGGGGTTCTACGAGCAGTACTTC,CASPGPQGFYEQYF
15,.,TRBD1,TRBJ2-3,TRBV9,TGTGCCAGCACCCCCTGGCAGGGGGCATCAGATACGCAGTATTTT,CASTPWQGASDTQYF
12,.,.,TRBJ1-4,TRBV29-1,TGCAGCGCTCAGGGTAGAGGAGAAAAACTGTTTTTT,CSAQGRGEKLFF